The 21 T cell receptor beta chains reported below all come from one sample, sequenced in a study of immune evolution from preneoplasia to lung adenocarcinoma. Here immunoSEQ multiplex PCR was the method, and the copy in TCRdb shows in-frame clones only, minus some. The profile covers 9,500 to 13,000 clones, with 86% appearing a single time and roughly 3.5% taken by the ten largest. Sequenced input: FFPE invasive lung adenocarcinoma tissue. The receptors here all came from a person aged 70 to 85 with invasive lung adenocarcinoma.

CDR3 sequence: CASKGTGGSGANVLTF. As DNA, the CDR3 is TGTGCCAGCAAGGGGACAGGGGGCTCTGGGGCCAACGTCCTGACTTTC. The V call is TRBV2, the J call TRBJ2-6, with 11 bases matching TRBD1. CDR3 length: 16 residues. Germline values: CDR1 SNHLY, CDR2 FYNNEI. J lost 0 bases, V lost 7 bases, and 2 bases had no gene match.

In nucleotides, the CDR3 is TGTGCCAGCAGCGCGGACAGGACGGGAGCTTTCTTT. Its translation: CASSADRTGAFF. The chain has TRBV5-4 and TRBJ1-1, with 7 nucleotides matching TRBD1. This CDR3 contains 12 residues. The trim removed 4 bases at V and 10 bases at J, leaving 7 bases unmatched. Germline V gives CDR1 SGHNT, CDR2 YYREEE (reference sequence).

The gene calls are TRBV30 and TRBJ2-2; D is perhaps TRBD2 (6 bases). The V gene's germline CDR1 is GTSNPN and CDR2 SVGIG (reference sequence). This CDR3 is 14 amino acids long. Trimming removed 3 bases at V and 4 bases at J, with 12 bases between. In DNA, the CDR3 is TGTGCCTGGAGGGGCGGGGTCGGCACCGGGGAGCTGTTTTTT. Translation gives CAWRGGVGTGELFF.

Only one count was recorded for this clone. This chain connects TRBV9 to TRBJ2-3; D may be TRBD2 (5 bases). In germline, CDR1 is SGDLS, CDR2 YYNGEE. The CDR3 consists of 15 residues. The V gene lost 5 bases and the J gene lost 0 bases, with 13 bases spanning the gap. This chain's CDR3 is CASSESGWSTDTQYF. The CDR3 DNA is TGTGCCAGCAGTGAAAGCGGTTGGAGCACAGATACGCAGTATTTT.

A single count supports this clone. This chain connects TRBV9 to TRBJ2-5, with 9 bases matching TRBD1. The CDR3 totals 15 residues. J was trimmed by 1 base and V by 3 bases; bases with no gene match: 4. Per the germline V gene, CDR1 is SGDLS and CDR2 is YYNGEE. CDR3 bases: TGTGCCAGCAGCGAGGGACAGGGACCCCAAGAGACCCAGTACTTC. Translated, it gives CASSEGQGPQETQYF.

This clone was counted only a few times. CDR3 bases: TGTGCCAGCAGCACCCCGGGACAGGGAACGAACTCTGGAAACACCATATATTTT. This encodes CASSTPGQGTNSGNTIYF. The chain has TRBV7-3 and TRBJ1-3; 9 nucleotides align to TRBD1. V dropped 5 bases and J dropped 0; count of bases not matched to a gene: 11. The germline gives CDR1 SGHTA, CDR2 FQGTGA. The length of the CDR3 is 18 residues.

V usage is TRBV5-5 and J usage is TRBJ2-7, with 7 bases fitting TRBD1. There are 14 residues in the CDR3. The V gene end was trimmed by 2 bases and the J gene end by 3 bases; junction bases not matched to a gene: 5. Germline V lookup: CDR1 SGHKS, CDR2 YYEKEE (reference sequence). The CDR3 region has the DNA TGTGCCAGCAGCTTAGCGACAGGGAACTACGAGCAGTACTTC. Amino acid sequence: CASSLATGNYEQYF.

The chain links TRBV11-1 to TRBJ1-1; D call uncertain. The V gene lost 5 bases and the J gene lost 0 bases, with 7 bases spanning the gap. The CDR3 length is 13 residues. The germline CDR1 and CDR2 sequences are SGHAT and FQDESV (reference sequence). The CDR3 DNA sequence: TGTGCCAGCAGCCCTAGGGTGAACACTGAAGCTTTCTTT. Its protein product is CASSPRVNTEAFF.

V usage is TRBV5-4 and J usage is TRBJ1-2; 7 bases align to TRBD1. With V trimmed by 2 bases and J by 0 bases, 4 bases remained unmatched. Germline loops: CDR1 SGHNT, CDR2 YYREEE (reference sequence). CDR3 length equals 15 residues. CDR3 sequence reads: CASSFYRGTNYGYTF. The CDR3 DNA reads as TGTGCCAGCAGCTTCTACAGGGGAACTAACTATGGCTACACCTTC.

The rearrangement links TRBV18 to TRBJ1-2, with a possible D match to TRBD1 (5 bases). The ends were cut back, 6 bases at V and 4 bases at J, with 15 bases in the middle. The CDR3 consists of 14 residues. CDR1 and CDR2 from the germline V gene are KGHSH and LQKENI. CDR3: CASSIGTEVYGYTF. The CDR3 DNA is TGTGCCAGCTCGATTGGGACGGAGGTCTATGGCTACACCTTC.

This clone occurred once. This rearrangement joins TRBV29-1 to TRBJ2-5, with TRBD1 identical over 8 bases. V was clipped by 5 bases and J by 5 bases; unmatched bases: 4. The CDR3 length is 12 residues. Germline V lookup: CDR1 SQVTM, CDR2 ANQGSEA. CDR3: CSVTDRDETQYF. The CDR3 bases are TGCAGCGTTACGGACAGGGACGAGACCCAGTACTTC.

This chain connects TRBV27 to TRBJ1-2; 10 nucleotides match TRBD1. Per germline, CDR1 MNHEY and CDR2 SMNVEV (reference sequence). V dropped 5 bases and J dropped 5; count of bases not matched to a gene: 14. CDR3 size: 17 residues. This chain's CDR3 is CASSPSRDRGRSYGYTF. The CDR3 DNA reads as TGTGCCAGCAGTCCGTCCCGGGACAGGGGTCGGTCATATGGCTACACCTTC.

A single count supports this clone. The chain links TRBV30 to TRBJ1-2; D is ambiguous. Germline CDR1 is GTSNPN and CDR2 is SVGIG (reference sequence). The CDR3 length is 13 residues. Trimming took 2 bases from V and 4 from J, leaving 11 bases between them. CDR3 sequence reads: CAWSWYGTYGYTF. DNA for the CDR3: TGTGCCTGGAGTTGGTACGGTACCTATGGCTACACCTTC.

This clone was counted only a few times. The genes are TRBV5-8 and TRBJ1-2; D gene unclear. V dropped 4 bases and J dropped 4 bases, with 20 bases sitting between them. Germline CDR1 SGHTS, CDR2 YDEGEE. The CDR3 consists of 16 residues. The CDR3 nucleotides read TGTGCCAGCAGCGACTACAACGACCGAGAGACCTATGGCTACACCTTC. The encoded protein is CASSDYNDRETYGYTF.

This clone has a single count. The rearrangement uses TRBV2 and TRBJ2-1; D remains unclear. CDR1 SNHLY and CDR2 FYNNEI come from the germline V gene. This CDR3 is 11 amino acids long. Trimming left V 4 bases short and J 10 bases short, with 8 bases between. The CDR3 DNA reads TGTGCCAGCAGTGGGGAATTGGAGCAGTTCTTC. Protein: CASSGELEQFF.

The chain employs TRBV4-2 and TRBJ2-3; 7 bases are a match to TRBD2. Losses at the gene ends were 1 base for V and 9 bases for J; bases not matched to a gene: 4. Germline V lookup: CDR1 LGHNA, CDR2 YNFKEQ. The CDR3 loop spans 13 amino acids. The CDR3 DNA follows: TGTGCCAGCAGCCAAGTAGGCGGGAGCACGCAGTATTTT. This gives the protein CASSQVGGSTQYF.

The gene calls are TRBV10-3 and TRBJ2-5; D uncertain. The germline gives CDR1 ENHRY, CDR2 SYGVKD. Trimming cost V 7 bases and J 2 bases, with 5 bases left between them. CDR3 size: 11 residues. The CDR3 here is CAIIQQETQYF. The DNA of the CDR3 is TGTGCCATCATACAACAAGAGACCCAGTACTTC.

The rearrangement joins TRBV11-2 to TRBJ2-7, with 9 bases fitting TRBD2. The CDR3 loop spans 17 amino acids. Germline assignment: CDR1 SGHAT and CDR2 FQNNGV. J was trimmed by 1 base and V by 8 bases; bases with no gene match: 15. CDR3: CASRSLSGGRGSYEQYF. CDR3 nucleotide sequence: TGTGCCAGCCGCTCCCTGAGTGGCGGGAGGGGGTCCTACGAGCAGTACTTC.

This clone showed up just a few times. One end of the junction does not line up with germline, which may come from a read error. V gene TRBV7-9 combines with J gene TRBJ2-5, with 15 positions matching TRBD2. CDR1 and CDR2 (germline): SEHNR, FQNEAQ (reference sequence). This CDR3 contains 12 residues. Here the CDR3 reads CASSSGLAGGNF. CDR3 nucleotide sequence: TGTGCCAGCAGCTCGGGACTAGCGGGAGGAAACTTC.

The CDR3 region has the DNA TGCGCCAGCAGCTATGGTAGCGCGGGGGAGCTGTTTTTT. Encoded protein: CASSYGSAGELFF. The chain couples TRBV5-1 to TRBJ2-2, with D maybe TRBD2 (5 bases). The CDR3 is 13 amino acids. CDR1 and CDR2 (germline): SGHRS, YFSETQ. V was pared by 3 bases and J by 8 bases, with 11 bases between.

This rearrangement joins TRBV15 to TRBJ2-3; 9 positions match TRBD1. V dropped 3 bases and J dropped 4; count of bases not matched to a gene: 5. Germline CDR1 is LNHNV and CDR2 is YYDKDF (reference sequence). The CDR3 contains 15 residues. CDR3 protein: CATSRARQGADTQYF. DNA of the CDR3: TGTGCCACCAGCAGGGCTCGACAGGGGGCAGATACGCAGTATTTT.